This T cell receptor beta chain appears in the sequencing data of a study of cytomegalovirus exposure and HLA in healthy donors. Study-wide results and limits: An analysis was carried out later, and it reportedly showed fewer N-insertions in an Asian-associated ancestry cluster than the approximately 710-donor mean. Per a later analysis, HLA-associated TCR beta chains showed more clonal expansion than other, equally common TCR beta chains. Reportedly, cytomegalovirus status was diagnosed with high sensitivity and specificity.

60 Vbeta and 13 Jbeta primers were used in PCR. Sequenced by immunoSEQ multiplex PCR; TCRdb stores in-frame clones only, minus some. The sample contains 130,000 or so clones, around 70% of which appear only once. The V gene's germline CDR1 is KGHSH and CDR2 LQKENI. This CDR3 comprises 14 residues. V lost 6 bases and J 6 bases, leaving 17 bases between the germline ends. As concerns this clone: Its antigen is still unknown.

The sequencing input was PBMCs. The genes are TRBV18 and TRBJ1-1; D unclear. This sequence was found in a man aged 35 to 55 in good health and CMV-seropositive. This CDR3 reads CASSVGRERAEAFF. The CDR3 DNA sequence: TGTGCCAGCTCGGTCGGACGGGAGAGGGCTGAAGCTTTCTTT.